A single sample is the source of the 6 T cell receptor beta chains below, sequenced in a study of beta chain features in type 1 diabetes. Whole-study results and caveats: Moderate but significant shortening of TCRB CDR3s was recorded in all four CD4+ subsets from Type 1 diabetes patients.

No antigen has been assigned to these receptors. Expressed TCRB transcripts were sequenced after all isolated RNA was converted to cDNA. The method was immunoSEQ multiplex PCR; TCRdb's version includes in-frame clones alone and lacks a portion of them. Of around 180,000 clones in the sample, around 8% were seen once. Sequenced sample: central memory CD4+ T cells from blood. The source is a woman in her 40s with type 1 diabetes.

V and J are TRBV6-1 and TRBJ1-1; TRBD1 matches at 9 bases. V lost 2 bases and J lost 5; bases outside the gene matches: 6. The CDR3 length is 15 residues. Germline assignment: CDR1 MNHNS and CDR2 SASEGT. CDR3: CASSEFGTGRTEAFF. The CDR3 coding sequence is TGTGCCAGCAGTGAATTTGGGACAGGGAGGACTGAAGCTTTCTTT.

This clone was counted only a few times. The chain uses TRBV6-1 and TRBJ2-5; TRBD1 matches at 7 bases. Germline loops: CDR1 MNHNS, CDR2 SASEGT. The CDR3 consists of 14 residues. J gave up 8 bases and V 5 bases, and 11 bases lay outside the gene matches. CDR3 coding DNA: TGTGCCAGCAGTTCCCGGACAGGACGGGATACCCAGTACTTC. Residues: CASSSRTGRDTQYF.

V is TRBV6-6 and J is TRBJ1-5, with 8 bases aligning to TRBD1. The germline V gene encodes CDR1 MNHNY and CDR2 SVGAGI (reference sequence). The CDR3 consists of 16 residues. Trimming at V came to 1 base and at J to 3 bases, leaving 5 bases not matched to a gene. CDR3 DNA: TGTGCCAGCAGTTACTATCAGGACAGGGTCAATCAGCCCCAGCATTTT. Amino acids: CASSYYQDRVNQPQHF.

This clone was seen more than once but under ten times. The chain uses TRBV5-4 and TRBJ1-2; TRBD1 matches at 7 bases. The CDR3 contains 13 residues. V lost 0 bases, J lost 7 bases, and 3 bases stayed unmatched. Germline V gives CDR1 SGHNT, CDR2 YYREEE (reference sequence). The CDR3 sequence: CASSLVAGGGYTF. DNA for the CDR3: TGTGCCAGCAGCTTGGTGGCAGGGGGTGGCTACACCTTC.

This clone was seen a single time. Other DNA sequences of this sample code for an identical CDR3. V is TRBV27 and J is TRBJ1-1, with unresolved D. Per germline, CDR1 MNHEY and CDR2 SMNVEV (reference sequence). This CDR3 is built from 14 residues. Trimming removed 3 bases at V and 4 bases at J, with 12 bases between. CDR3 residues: CASSLSGRVTEAFF. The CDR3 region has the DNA TGTGCCAGCAGTTTGTCGGGAAGGGTCACTGAAGCTTTCTTT.

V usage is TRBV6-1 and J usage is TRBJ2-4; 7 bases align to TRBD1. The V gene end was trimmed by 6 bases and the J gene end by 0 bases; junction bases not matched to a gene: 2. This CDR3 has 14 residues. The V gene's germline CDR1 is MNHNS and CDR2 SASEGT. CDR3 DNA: TGTGCCAGCAGGGGACAGCTAGCCAAAAACATTCAGTACTTC. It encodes CASRGQLAKNIQYF.